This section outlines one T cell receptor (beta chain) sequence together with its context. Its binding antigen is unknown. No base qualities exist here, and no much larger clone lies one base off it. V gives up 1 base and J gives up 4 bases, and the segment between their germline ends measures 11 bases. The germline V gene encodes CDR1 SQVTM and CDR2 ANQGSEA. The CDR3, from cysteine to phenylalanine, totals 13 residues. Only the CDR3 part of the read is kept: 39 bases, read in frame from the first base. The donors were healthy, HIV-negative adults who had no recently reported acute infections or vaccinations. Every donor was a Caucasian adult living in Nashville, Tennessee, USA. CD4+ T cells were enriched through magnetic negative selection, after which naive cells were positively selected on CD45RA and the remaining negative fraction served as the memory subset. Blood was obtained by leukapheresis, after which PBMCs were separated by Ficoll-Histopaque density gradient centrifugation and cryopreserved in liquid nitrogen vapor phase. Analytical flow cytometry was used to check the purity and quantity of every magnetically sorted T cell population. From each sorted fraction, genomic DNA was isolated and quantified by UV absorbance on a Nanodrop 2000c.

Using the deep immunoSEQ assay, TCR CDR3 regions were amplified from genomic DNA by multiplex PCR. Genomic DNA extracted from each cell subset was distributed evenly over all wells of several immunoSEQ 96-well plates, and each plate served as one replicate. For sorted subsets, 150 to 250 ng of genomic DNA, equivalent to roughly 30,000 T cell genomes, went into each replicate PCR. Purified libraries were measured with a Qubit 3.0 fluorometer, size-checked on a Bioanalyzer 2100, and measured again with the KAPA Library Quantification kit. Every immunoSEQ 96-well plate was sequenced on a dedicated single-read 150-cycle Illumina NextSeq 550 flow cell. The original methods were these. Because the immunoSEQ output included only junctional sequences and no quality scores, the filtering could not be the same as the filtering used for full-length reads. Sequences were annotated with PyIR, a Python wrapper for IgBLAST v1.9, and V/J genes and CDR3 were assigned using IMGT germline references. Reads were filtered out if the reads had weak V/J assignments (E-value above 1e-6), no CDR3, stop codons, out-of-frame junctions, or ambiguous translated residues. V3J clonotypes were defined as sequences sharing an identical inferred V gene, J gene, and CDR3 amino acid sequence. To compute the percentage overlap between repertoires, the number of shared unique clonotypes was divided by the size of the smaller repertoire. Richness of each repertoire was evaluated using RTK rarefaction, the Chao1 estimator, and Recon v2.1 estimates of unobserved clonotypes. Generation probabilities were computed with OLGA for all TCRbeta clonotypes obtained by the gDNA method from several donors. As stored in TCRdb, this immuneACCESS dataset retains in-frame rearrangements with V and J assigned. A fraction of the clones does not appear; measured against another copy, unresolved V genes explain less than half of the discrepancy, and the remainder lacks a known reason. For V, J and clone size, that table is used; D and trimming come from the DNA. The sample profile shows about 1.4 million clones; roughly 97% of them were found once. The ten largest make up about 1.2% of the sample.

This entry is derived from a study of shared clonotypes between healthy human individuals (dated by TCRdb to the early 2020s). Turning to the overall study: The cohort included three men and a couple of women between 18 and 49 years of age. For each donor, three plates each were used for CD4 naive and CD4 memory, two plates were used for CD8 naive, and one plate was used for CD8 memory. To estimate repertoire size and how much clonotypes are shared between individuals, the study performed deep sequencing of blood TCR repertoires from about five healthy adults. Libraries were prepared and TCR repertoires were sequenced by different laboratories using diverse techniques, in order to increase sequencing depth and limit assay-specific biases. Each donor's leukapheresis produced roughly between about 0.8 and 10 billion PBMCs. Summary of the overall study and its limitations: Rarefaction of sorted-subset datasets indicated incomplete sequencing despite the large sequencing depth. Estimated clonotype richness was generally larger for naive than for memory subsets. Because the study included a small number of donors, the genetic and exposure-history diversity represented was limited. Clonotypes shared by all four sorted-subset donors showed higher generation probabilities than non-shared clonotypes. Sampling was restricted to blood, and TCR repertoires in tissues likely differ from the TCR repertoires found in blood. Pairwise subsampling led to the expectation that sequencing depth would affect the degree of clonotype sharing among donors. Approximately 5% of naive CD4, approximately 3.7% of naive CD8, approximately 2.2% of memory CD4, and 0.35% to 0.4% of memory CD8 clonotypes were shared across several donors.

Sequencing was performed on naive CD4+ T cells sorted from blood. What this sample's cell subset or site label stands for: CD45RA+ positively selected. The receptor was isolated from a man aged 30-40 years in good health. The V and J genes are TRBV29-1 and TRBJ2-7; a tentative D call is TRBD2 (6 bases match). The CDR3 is CSVEAGAGYEQYF. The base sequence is TGCAGCGTTGAAGCGGGAGCAGGGTACGAGCAGTACTTC.